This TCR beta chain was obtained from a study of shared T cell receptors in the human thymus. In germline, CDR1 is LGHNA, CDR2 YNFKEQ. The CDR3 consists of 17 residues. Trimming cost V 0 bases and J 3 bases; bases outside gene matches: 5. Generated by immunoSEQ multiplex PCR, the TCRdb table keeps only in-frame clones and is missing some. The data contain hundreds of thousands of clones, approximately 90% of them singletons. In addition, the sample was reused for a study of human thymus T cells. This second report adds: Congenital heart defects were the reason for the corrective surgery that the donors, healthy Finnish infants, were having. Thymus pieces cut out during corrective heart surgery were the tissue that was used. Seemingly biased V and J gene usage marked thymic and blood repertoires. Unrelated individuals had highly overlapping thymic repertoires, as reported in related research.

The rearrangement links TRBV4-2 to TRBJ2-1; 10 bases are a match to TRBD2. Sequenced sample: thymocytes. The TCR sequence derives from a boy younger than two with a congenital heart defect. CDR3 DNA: TGTGCCAGCAGCCAAGATCCCGCTAGCGGGAGCTACAATGAGCAGTTCTTC. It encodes CASSQDPASGSYNEQFF.